These 4 T cell receptor beta chains originate from one sample sequenced in a study of blood T cell repertoires in COVID-19 (dated by TCRdb to the early 2020s). The library was built by means of the immunoSEQ multiplex PCR assay. Imported from immuneACCESS, the table was reduced by TCRdb to in-frame sequences with V and J called. These copies leave out some clones; in studies compared against another copy, an unresolved V gene accounts for under half, and the cause of the remainder is not known. Within this sample are fewer than 65,000 clones, with around four fifths of them counted one time only. The ten top clones hold around 9.6% of the sample. Sample: peripheral blood. These receptor sequences come from a man in his thirties or forties with COVID-19, enrolled during active disease.

The DNA of the CDR3 is TGTGCCAGCAGCTCGAGGACAGGGCTTAATGAAAAACTGTTTTTT. As protein: CASSSRTGLNEKLFF. This chain connects TRBV9 to TRBJ1-4; 8 positions match TRBD1. The junction had 6 bases not matched to a gene; V was cut back by 4 bases and J by 4 bases. The CDR3 runs 15 residues. CDR1 is SGDLS and CDR2 is YYNGEE in the germline V gene.

This clone was picked up one time. The gene calls are TRBV29-1 and TRBJ1-4; 9 nucleotides line up with TRBD1. The length of the CDR3 is 14 residues. Looked up from germline, CDR1 is SQVTM and CDR2 is ANQGSEA. The V gene end was trimmed by 0 bases and the J gene end by 7 bases; junction bases not matched to a gene: 3. The CDR3 nucleotides read TGCAGCGTTGAAGATCTGGGACAGGGTGAAAAACTGTTTTTT. Its translation is CSVEDLGQGEKLFF.

In this sample, this clone turned up once. The chain has TRBV6-5 and TRBJ2-7; 10 positions match TRBD1. The CDR3 has 13 amino acids. V gave up 7 bases and J gave up 3 bases; unmatched junction bases: 3. Looked up from germline, CDR1 is MNHEY and CDR2 is SVGAGI. The CDR3 nucleotides are TGTGCCAGCATCCGGACAGGGGGCTACGAGCAGTACTTC. It specifies CASIRTGGYEQYF.

The chain joins TRBV7-2 to TRBJ1-1; tentatively, D is TRBD1 (5 bases). V dropped 0 bases and J dropped 0 bases, with 8 bases sitting between them. Germline V lookup: CDR1 SGHTA, CDR2 FQGNSA. The CDR3 covers 15 residues. The CDR3 nucleotides read TGTGCCAGCAGCTTAGCTTTGACAGTGAACACTGAAGCTTTCTTT. Residues: CASSLALTVNTEAFF.